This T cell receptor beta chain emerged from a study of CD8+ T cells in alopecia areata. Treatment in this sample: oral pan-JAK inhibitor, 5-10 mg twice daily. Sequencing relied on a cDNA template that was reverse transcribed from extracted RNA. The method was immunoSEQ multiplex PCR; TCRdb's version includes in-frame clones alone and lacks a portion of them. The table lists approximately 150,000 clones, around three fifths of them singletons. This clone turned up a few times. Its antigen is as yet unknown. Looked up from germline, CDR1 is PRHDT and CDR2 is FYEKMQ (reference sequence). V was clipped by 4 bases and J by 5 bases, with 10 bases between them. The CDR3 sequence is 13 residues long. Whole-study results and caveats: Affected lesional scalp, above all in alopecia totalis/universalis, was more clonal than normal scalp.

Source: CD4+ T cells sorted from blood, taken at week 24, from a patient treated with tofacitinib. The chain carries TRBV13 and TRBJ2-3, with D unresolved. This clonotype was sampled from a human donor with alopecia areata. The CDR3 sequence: CASSSPNLDTQYF. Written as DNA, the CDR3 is TGTGCCAGCAGCTCTCCGAACCTAGATACGCAGTATTTT.